This TCR beta chain appears in the sequencing data of a study of blood T cell repertoires in COVID-19. Study summary: T cells, B-cell-depleted T cells, or PBMCs provided the cDNA or gDNA that served as material.

Patients of the Seattle cohort, enrolled during active infection, were followed longitudinally. Per the original data handling: Reference gene primer amplification yielded estimated nucleated cell counts. TCRdb keeps only in-frame clones here, not all; method: immunoSEQ multiplex PCR. V and J calls and clone size are as listed in that table; D and trimming were resolved from the DNA. The repertoire includes approximately 120,000 clones, roughly four fifths of them detected once, and 4.5% to 6% sits in the top ten. Germline CDR1 reads MNHEY; CDR2 reads SVGAGI. V was trimmed by 10 bases and J by 6 bases, leaving 14 bases between them. The CDR3 runs to 12 residues.

The V and J genes are TRBV6-5 and TRBJ2-3; perhaps TRBD2 as D (6 bases). The sample taken for sequencing was peripheral blood. The clonotype was recovered from an elderly man with COVID-19, enrolled during active disease. The CDR3 here is CATSGSWDTQYF. DNA of the CDR3: TGTGCCACCTCCGGGAGTTGGGATACGCAGTATTTT.